Below are 15 T cell receptor beta chains sequenced from a single sample in a study of OX40 agonist ivuxolimab in advanced cancers. The table came from immunoSEQ multiplex PCR; TCRdb's copy has only in-frame clones and leaves some out. This sample has some 60,000 clones; 75% to 95% occur once, and the top ten carry more than 13%. Source: CD4+ or CD8+ T cells sorted from blood, taken in a trial of the OX40 agonist ivuxolimab. These receptor sequences come from an adult with an advanced solid tumor such as melanoma, head and neck, liver or kidney cancer.

This chain joins TRBV10-3 and TRBJ2-3; possible D gene TRBD1, 5 bases. Germline V lookup: CDR1 ENHRY, CDR2 SYGVKD. The CDR3 spans 13 residues. The V end was cut by 0 bases, the J end by 10 bases, with 11 bases between. The CDR3 loop is CAISESKGSAQYF. The CDR3 coding sequence is TGTGCCATCAGTGAGTCGAAGGGGTCGGCGCAGTATTTT.

Here the CDR3 reads CASSFGDRPYEQYF. CDR3 nucleotide sequence: TGTGCCAGCAGTTTTGGGGACAGACCCTACGAGCAGTACTTC. The genes are TRBV27 and TRBJ2-7; TRBD1 matches at 7 bases. The CDR3 spans 14 residues. CDR1 and CDR2 (germline): MNHEY, SMNVEV (reference sequence). Trimming took 3 bases from V and 2 from J; bases not matched to a gene: 4.

The V gene is TRBV15, the J gene TRBJ2-7; a possible D gene is TRBD1 (6 bases). The CDR3 contains 13 residues. Germline loops: CDR1 LNHNV, CDR2 YYDKDF (reference sequence). Trimming stripped 3 bases from V and 6 bases from J, with 12 bases between. The CDR3 DNA sequence: TGTGCCACCAGCAGTACAGGGCGCGGCGAGCAGTACTTC. Protein: CATSSTGRGEQYF.

CDR3 bases: TGTGCCAGCAGCTTGGGGCCTCTTACCTCTGGAAACACCATATATTTT. Amino acid sequence: CASSLGPLTSGNTIYF. V gene TRBV5-5 combines with J gene TRBJ1-3, with unresolved D. Trimming removed 0 bases from V and 0 bases from J, with 10 bases in between. The CDR3 consists of 16 residues. From germline, CDR1 is SGHKS and CDR2 YYEKEE (reference sequence).

The chain is built from TRBV5-1 and TRBJ1-1; D gene ambiguous. CDR3 length: 13 residues. Germline V CDR1 and CDR2: SGHRS, YFSETQ. Trimming removed 1 base from V and 3 bases from J, with 7 bases in between. The CDR3 reads CASSLSMDTEAFF. The CDR3 coding sequence is TGCGCCAGCAGCTTGAGCATGGACACTGAAGCTTTCTTT.

This clone has more than one count but fewer than ten. The chain employs TRBV5-1 and TRBJ2-1; 10 nucleotides line up with TRBD2. Germline trimming cut 2 bases from V and 2 bases from J; bases unmatched to any gene: 10. The length of the CDR3 is 18 residues. CDR1 and CDR2 (germline): SGHRS, YFSETQ. CDR3 loop: CASSLKVSLAGTYNEQFF. CDR3 nucleotide sequence: TGCGCCAGCAGCTTAAAAGTTTCACTAGCGGGAACCTACAATGAGCAGTTCTTC.

The rearrangement joins TRBV6-5 to TRBJ2-1; 13 bases align to TRBD2. This CDR3 spans 14 amino acids. Germline values: CDR1 MNHEY, CDR2 SVGAGI. Trimming cost V 5 bases and J 9 bases; bases outside gene matches: 4. This chain's CDR3 is CASSDGLAGVEQFF. For the CDR3, the DNA is TGTGCCAGCAGTGACGGACTAGCGGGAGTTGAGCAGTTCTTC.

The chain links TRBV5-1 to TRBJ2-3; D gene ambiguous. V lost 1 base and J lost 1, with 10 bases in between. CDR1 SGHRS and CDR2 YFSETQ come from the germline V gene. The CDR3 runs to 15 residues. CDR3 protein: CASSLRSEGTDTQYF. The CDR3 nucleotides read TGCGCCAGCAGCTTGAGGTCCGAAGGCACAGATACGCAGTATTTT.

This chain connects TRBV28 to TRBJ2-4; tentatively, D is TRBD1 or TRBD2 (5 bases each). The V and J ends lost 8 bases and 5 bases respectively, with 19 bases between them. Germline V lookup: CDR1 MDHEN, CDR2 SYDVKM. CDR3 length: 15 amino acids. The CDR3 is CASLSAGSGQNIQYF. As DNA, the CDR3 is TGTGCCAGCCTCTCGGCAGGGAGTGGGCAAAACATTCAGTACTTC.

The rearrangement uses TRBV27 and TRBJ1-6; 11 positions agree with TRBD1. In germline, CDR1 is MNHEY, CDR2 SMNVEV (reference sequence). There are 15 residues in the CDR3. The V segment lost 5 bases and the J segment 8 bases; nucleotides outside the gene matches: 5. As DNA, the CDR3 is TGTGCCAGCAGTAGACCGGGACAGGGGGATTCACCCCTCCACTTT. Protein: CASSRPGQGDSPLHF.

Written as DNA, the CDR3 is TGTGCCAGCAGCGACGGGGGTTTTTCCTACGAGCAGTACTTC. The encoded protein is CASSDGGFSYEQYF. The gene calls are TRBV5-4 and TRBJ2-7; maybe TRBD2 (6 bases). V was clipped by 4 bases and J by 1 base, with 12 bases between them. This CDR3 is built from 14 residues. Per germline, CDR1 SGHNT and CDR2 YYREEE (reference sequence).

The count of this clone is one. The chain links TRBV6-5 to TRBJ2-6, with D unclear. Germline V gene data show CDR1 as MNHEY and CDR2 as SVGAGI. V lost 0 bases to trimming and J lost 0 bases, with 6 bases between them. This CDR3 has 16 amino acids. CDR3 in amino acids: CASSYSLSSGANVLTF. DNA for the CDR3: TGTGCCAGCAGTTACTCACTTAGCTCTGGGGCCAACGTCCTGACTTTC.

The J gene is TRBJ1-4, the V gene TRBV7-9; D remains ambiguous. The CDR3 extends over 13 amino acids. CDR1 and CDR2 from the germline V gene are SEHNR and FQNEAQ (reference sequence). V gave up 2 bases and J gave up 5 bases, with 6 bases separating them. The CDR3 sequence is CASSLFSNEKLFF. The CDR3 nucleotides are TGTGCCAGCAGCTTATTTAGCAATGAAAAACTGTTTTTT.

As to this clone: At one boundary the junction diverges from the germline segment, which might be a read error. The chain recombines TRBV7-7 with TRBJ1-4; D gene uncertain. This CDR3 has 15 residues. From germline, CDR1 is SSHAT and CDR2 FNYEAQ (reference sequence). CDR3 amino acids: CASSLGSSANEKLFF. The CDR3 DNA sequence: TGTGCTAGCAGCTTAGGTAGCAGCGCTAATGAAAAACTGTTTTTT.

This chain connects TRBV15 to TRBJ2-1; 9 bases match TRBD2. The CDR3 is made up of 14 amino acids. CDR1 LNHNV and CDR2 YYDKDF come from the germline V gene (reference sequence). Trimming cost V 2 bases and J 8 bases; bases outside gene matches: 4. CDR3 region: CATSRLAGVDEQFF. The CDR3 bases are TGTGCCACCAGCAGATTAGCGGGAGTTGATGAGCAGTTCTTC.